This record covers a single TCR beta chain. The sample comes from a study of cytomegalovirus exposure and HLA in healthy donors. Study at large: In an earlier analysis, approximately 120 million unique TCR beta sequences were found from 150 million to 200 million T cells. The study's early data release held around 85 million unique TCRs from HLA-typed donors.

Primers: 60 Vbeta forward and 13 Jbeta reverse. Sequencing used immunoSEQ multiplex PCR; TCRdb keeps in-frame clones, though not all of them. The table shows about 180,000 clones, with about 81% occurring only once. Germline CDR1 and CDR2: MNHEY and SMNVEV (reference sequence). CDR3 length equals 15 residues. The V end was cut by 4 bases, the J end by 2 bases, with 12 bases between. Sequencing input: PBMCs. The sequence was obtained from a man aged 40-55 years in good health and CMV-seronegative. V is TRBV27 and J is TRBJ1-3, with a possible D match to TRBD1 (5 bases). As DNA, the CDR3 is TGTGCCAGCAGTTCGCGTTCCAGGGCTGGAAACACCATATATTTT. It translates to CASSSRSRAGNTIYF.